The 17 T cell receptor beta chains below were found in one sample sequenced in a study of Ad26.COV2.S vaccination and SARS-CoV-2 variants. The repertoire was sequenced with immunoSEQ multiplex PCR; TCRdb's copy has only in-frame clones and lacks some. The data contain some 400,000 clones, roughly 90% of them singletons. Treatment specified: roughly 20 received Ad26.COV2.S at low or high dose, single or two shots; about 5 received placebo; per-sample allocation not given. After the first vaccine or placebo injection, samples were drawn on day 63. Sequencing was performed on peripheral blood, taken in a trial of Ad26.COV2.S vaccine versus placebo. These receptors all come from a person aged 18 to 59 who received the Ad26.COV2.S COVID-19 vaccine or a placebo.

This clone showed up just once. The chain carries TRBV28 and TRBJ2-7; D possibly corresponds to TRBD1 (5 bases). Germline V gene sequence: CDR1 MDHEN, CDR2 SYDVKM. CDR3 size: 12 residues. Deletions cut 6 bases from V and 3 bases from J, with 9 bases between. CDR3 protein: CASRQGFYEQYF. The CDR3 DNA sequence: TGTGCCAGCAGGCAGGGTTTCTACGAGCAGTACTTC.

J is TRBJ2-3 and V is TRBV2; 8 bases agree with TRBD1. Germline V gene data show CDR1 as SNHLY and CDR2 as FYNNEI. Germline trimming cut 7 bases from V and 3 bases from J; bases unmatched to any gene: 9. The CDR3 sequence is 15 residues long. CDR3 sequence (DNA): TGTGCCAGCATCTCCAGGGGGCTGGGGACAGATACGCAGTATTTT. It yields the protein CASISRGLGTDTQYF.

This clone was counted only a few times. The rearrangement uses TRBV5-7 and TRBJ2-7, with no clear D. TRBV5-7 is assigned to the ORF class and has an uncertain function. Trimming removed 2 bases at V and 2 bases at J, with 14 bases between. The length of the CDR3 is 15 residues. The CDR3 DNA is TGTGCCAGCAGCTTCGGGCTAATCAGGCCCTACGAGCAGTACTTC. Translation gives CASSFGLIRPYEQYF.

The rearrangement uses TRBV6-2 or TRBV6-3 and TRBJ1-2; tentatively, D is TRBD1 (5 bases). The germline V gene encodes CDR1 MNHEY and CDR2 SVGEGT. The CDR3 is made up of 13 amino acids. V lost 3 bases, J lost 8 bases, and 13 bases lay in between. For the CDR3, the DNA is TGTGCCAGCAGTTATCGACGGGGGTACGGCTACACCTTC. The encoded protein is CASSYRRGYGYTF.

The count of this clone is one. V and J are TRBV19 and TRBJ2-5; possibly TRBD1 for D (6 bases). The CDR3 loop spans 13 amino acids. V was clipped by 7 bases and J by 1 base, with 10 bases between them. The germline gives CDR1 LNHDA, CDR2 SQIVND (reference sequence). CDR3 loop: CASTAGAQETQYF. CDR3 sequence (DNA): TGTGCCAGTACCGCAGGGGCCCAAGAGACCCAGTACTTC.

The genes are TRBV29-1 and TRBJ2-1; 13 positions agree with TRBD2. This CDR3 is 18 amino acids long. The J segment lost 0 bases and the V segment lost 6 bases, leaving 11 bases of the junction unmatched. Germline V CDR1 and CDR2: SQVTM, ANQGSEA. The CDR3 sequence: CSVRRELAGGTSYNEQFF. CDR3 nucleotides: TGCAGCGTCCGGCGGGAACTAGCGGGAGGGACCTCCTACAATGAGCAGTTCTTC.

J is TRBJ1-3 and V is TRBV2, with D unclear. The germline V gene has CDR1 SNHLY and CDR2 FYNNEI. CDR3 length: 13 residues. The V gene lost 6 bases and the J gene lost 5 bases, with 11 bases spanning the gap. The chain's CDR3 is CASSNGRRNTIYF. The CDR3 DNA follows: TGTGCCAGCAGCAATGGACGCCGAAACACCATATATTTT.

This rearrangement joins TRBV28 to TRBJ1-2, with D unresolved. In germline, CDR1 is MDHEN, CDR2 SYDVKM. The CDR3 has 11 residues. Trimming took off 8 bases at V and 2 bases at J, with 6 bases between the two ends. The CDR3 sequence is CASGINYGYTF. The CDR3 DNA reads TGTGCCAGCGGTATAAACTATGGCTACACCTTC.

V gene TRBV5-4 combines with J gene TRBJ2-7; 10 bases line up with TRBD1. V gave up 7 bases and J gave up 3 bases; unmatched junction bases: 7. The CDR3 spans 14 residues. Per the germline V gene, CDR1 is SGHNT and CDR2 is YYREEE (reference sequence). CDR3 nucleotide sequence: TGTGCCAGCTCGATGACAGGGGGCAACTACGAGCAGTACTTC. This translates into CASSMTGGNYEQYF.

The CDR3 sequence: CASSRTGLGNNEQFF. The CDR3 bases are TGTGCCAGTAGTAGAACGGGACTAGGGAACAATGAGCAGTTCTTC. The chain combines TRBV19 with TRBJ2-1; 8 positions agree with TRBD2. V was clipped by 4 bases and J by 5 bases; unmatched bases: 7. Germline V CDR1 and CDR2: LNHDA, SQIVND (reference sequence). The CDR3 length is 15 residues.

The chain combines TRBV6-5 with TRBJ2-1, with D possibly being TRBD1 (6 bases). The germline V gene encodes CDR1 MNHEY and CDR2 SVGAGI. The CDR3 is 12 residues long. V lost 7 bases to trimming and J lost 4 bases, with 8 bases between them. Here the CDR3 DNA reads TGTGCCAGCAAGGGACAATACAATGAGCAGTTCTTC. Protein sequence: CASKGQYNEQFF.

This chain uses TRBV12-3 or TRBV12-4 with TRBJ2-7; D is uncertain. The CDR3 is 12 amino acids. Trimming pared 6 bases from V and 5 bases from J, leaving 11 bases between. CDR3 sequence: CASSPENHEQYF. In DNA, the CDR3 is TGTGCCAGCAGCCCCGAAAACCACGAGCAGTACTTC.

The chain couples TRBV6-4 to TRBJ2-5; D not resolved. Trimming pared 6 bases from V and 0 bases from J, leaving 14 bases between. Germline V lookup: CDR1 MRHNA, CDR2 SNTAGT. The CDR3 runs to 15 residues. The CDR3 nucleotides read TGTGCCAGCAGCAGTATAACCAGGTACCAAGAGACCCAGTACTTC. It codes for CASSSITRYQETQYF.

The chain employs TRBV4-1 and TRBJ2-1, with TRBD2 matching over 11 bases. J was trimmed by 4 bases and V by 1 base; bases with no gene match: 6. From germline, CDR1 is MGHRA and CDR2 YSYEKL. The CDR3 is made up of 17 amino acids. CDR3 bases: TGCGCCAGCAGCCAAGGCTATAGCGGGAGGGCTTACAATGAGCAGTTCTTC. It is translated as CASSQGYSGRAYNEQFF.

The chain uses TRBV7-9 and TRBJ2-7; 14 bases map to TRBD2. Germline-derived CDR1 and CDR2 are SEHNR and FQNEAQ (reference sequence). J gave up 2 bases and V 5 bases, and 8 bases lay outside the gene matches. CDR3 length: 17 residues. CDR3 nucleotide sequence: TGTGCCAGCAGCCGGGTAGGGGGACTAGCGGGAGCCTACGAGCAGTACTTC. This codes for CASSRVGGLAGAYEQYF.

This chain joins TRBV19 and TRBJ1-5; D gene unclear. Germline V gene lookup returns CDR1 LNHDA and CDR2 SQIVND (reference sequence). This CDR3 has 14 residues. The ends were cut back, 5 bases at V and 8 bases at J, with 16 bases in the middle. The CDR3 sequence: CASSPAPGREPQHF. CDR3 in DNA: TGTGCCAGTAGTCCCGCCCCGGGGAGGGAGCCCCAGCATTTT.

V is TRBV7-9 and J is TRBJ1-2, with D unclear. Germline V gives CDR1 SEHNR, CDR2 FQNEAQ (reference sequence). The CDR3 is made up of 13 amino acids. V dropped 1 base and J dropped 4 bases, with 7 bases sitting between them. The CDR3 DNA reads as TGTGCCAGCAGCTTAGATGTTGGCTATGGCTACACCTTC. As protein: CASSLDVGYGYTF.